Included here is one T cell receptor (beta chain) sequence, with context. The CDR3 is 14 amino acids. V trimming: 5 bases; J trimming: 5 bases; junction bases outside the gene matches: 6. The V gene's germline CDR1 is SEHNR and CDR2 FQNEAQ (reference sequence). TCRdb used MiXCR to reprocess the PCR reads, holding one entry per CDR3 protein. The sample includes some 90,000 distinct CDR3 sequences, about 49% of them seen just once. The data stem from a study of CDR3 diversity in severe acne. The source of this sequence is a male donor with severe acne vulgaris. The sequenced material came from blood. The V gene is TRBV7-9, the J gene TRBJ2-5; 9 bases are a match to TRBD2. The CDR3 spells CASSVSAGGETQYF. CDR3 in DNA: TGTGCCAGCAGCGTATCCGCGGGAGGGGAGACCCAGTACTTC. The whole variable domain, filled in from reference TRBV7-9 and TRBJ2-5, reads DTGVSQNPRHKITKRGQNVTFRCDPISEHNRLYWYRQTLGQGPEFLTYFQNEAQLEKSRLLSDRFSAERPKGSFSTLEIQRTEQGDSAMYLCASSVSAGGETQYFGPGTRLLVL.